The clone carrying this TCR beta chain is deemed medium-sized. The antigen remains undetermined. The data originate from a study of CD39 and CD103 CD8 tumor-infiltrating T cells. As for the study in general: Repertoire comparisons were shown for four patients, including a melanoma patient. Broader study findings: Blood and uninvolved lymph node rarely held DP TIL clonotypes.

The germline CDR1 and CDR2 sequences are LGHNA and YSLEER. Trimming removed 5 bases from V and 8 bases from J, with 9 bases in between. The CDR3 sequence is 11 residues long. Genomic DNA came from around 10,000 to 100,000 sorted cells per subset. Produced via immunoSEQ multiplex PCR; TCRdb's table is partial and in-frame only. The table shows a few thousand clones, with 60% to 80% occurring only once. This rearrangement joins TRBV4-3 to TRBJ1-2; D possibly corresponds to TRBD1 (5 bases). This sequence was found in a human donor with head and neck squamous cell carcinoma. The sequencing input was CD39- CD103- CD8+ T cells sorted from the tumor. Subset: CD103-CD39- double-negative CD45RA- CD8 T cells. CDR3 sequence: CASSSGRGYTF. The CDR3 DNA reads TGCGCCAGCAGCTCAGGGAGAGGCTACACCTTC.